The next 14 T cell receptor beta chains were all read from a single sample in a study of cytomegalovirus exposure and HLA in healthy donors. This PCR relied on a set of 60 Vbeta primers and 13 Jbeta primers. Sequenced by immunoSEQ multiplex PCR; TCRdb stores in-frame clones only, minus some. The repertoire has about 130,000 clones, 73% of them found once; the top ten carry about 4.9%. Sequencing used PBMCs. These receptors were collected from a man between 60 and 70 years old in good health and CMV-seropositive.

The chain carries TRBV5-1 and TRBJ1-5, with a tentative D call TRBD1 (5 bases). Trimming pared 4 bases from V and 5 bases from J, leaving 19 bases between. Germline V gene lookup returns CDR1 SGHRS and CDR2 YFSETQ. CDR3 size: 16 residues. The CDR3 is CASSPSGSGGDQPQHF. CDR3 coding DNA: TGCGCCAGCAGCCCCTCAGGGTCGGGGGGGGATCAGCCCCAGCATTTT.

The chain combines TRBV5-1 with TRBJ2-3; 10 bases are a match to TRBD1. V was pared by 0 bases and J by 3 bases, with 4 bases of the junction left unmatched. This CDR3 spans 16 amino acids. The germline CDR1 and CDR2 sequences are SGHRS and YFSETQ. CDR3 protein: CASSLVRTGGTDTQYF. For the CDR3, the DNA is TGCGCCAGCAGCTTGGTCAGGACAGGGGGAACAGATACGCAGTATTTT. The full variable domain, completed using reference TRBV5-1 and TRBJ2-3, is KAGVTQTPRYLIKTRGQQVTLSCSPISGHRSVSWYQQTPGQGLQFLFEYFSETQRNKGNFPGRFSGRQFSNSRSEMNVSTLELGDSALYLCASSLVRTGGTDTQYFGPGTRLTVL.

The chain uses TRBV5-4 and TRBJ1-2, with 9 bases matching TRBD1. J was trimmed by 5 bases and V by 4 bases; bases with no gene match: 3. Germline CDR1 SGHNT, CDR2 YYREEE (reference sequence). The CDR3 runs 13 residues. The CDR3 reads CASSPGTGYGYTF. In DNA form, the CDR3 reads TGTGCCAGCAGCCCGGGGACAGGGTATGGCTACACCTTC.

The rearrangement joins TRBV10-3 to TRBJ2-3; TRBD1 matches at 9 bases. Germline V lookup: CDR1 ENHRY, CDR2 SYGVKD. V was pared by 6 bases and J by 5 bases, with 9 bases of the junction left unmatched. The CDR3 is 15 amino acids. CDR3: CAIRTGTGRLDTQYF. Written as DNA, the CDR3 is TGTGCCATCAGAACCGGGACAGGGAGGTTAGATACGCAGTATTTT.

The chain links TRBV20-1 to TRBJ2-7, with D unresolved. This CDR3 spans 11 amino acids. The germline V gene encodes CDR1 DFQATT and CDR2 SNEGSKA (reference sequence). V lost 6 bases and J 6 bases, leaving 12 bases between the germline ends. The CDR3 sequence: CSATARSEQYF. In DNA, the CDR3 is TGCAGTGCAACTGCCCGGAGCGAGCAGTACTTC.

This clone turned up a few times. The chain recombines TRBV6-1 with TRBJ1-2; D is perhaps TRBD1 (6 bases). The CDR3 sequence is 14 residues long. Trimming stripped 10 bases from V and 4 bases from J, with 19 bases between. Germline V gene sequence: CDR1 MNHNS, CDR2 SASEGT. Written as DNA, the CDR3 is TGTGCCACTTGGGACACCTCATTGCGCTATGGCTACACCTTC. The encoded protein is CATWDTSLRYGYTF.

This clone was observed a single time. V gene TRBV30 combines with J gene TRBJ2-3, with 8 bases identical to TRBD2. CDR3 size: 14 residues. The J segment lost 3 bases and the V segment lost 3 bases, leaving 5 bases of the junction unmatched. Per the germline V gene, CDR1 is GTSNPN and CDR2 is SVGIG (reference sequence). CDR3 region: CAWSGGAGTDTQYF. The CDR3 DNA reads TGTGCCTGGAGCGGGGGGGCCGGGACAGATACGCAGTATTTT.

The rearrangement uses TRBV2 and TRBJ1-1, with 10 bases matching TRBD1. This CDR3 comprises 14 residues. V shed 6 bases, J shed 7 bases, and the junction held 8 bases outside the gene matches. Germline assignment: CDR1 SNHLY and CDR2 FYNNEI. CDR3 DNA sequence: TGTGCCAGCAGAGCTGGACAGGGGGGTGGTGAAGCTTTCTTT. It yields the protein CASRAGQGGGEAFF.

This clone occurred once. CDR3 region: CASSFQGASSGANVLTF. The CDR3 nucleotides read TGTGCCAGCAGTTTTCAGGGGGCCAGCTCTGGGGCCAACGTCCTGACTTTC. The J gene is TRBJ2-6, the V gene TRBV28, with 8 nucleotides matching TRBD1. Germline V gives CDR1 MDHEN, CDR2 SYDVKM. This CDR3 contains 17 residues. V gave up 3 bases and J gave up 0 bases; unmatched junction bases: 4.

V usage is TRBV13 and J usage is TRBJ1-3, with D uncertain. CDR1 and CDR2 from the germline V gene are PRHDT and FYEKMQ (reference sequence). Trimming shortened V by 6 bases and J by 0 bases, and 9 bases separated the two germline ends. CDR3 size: 14 residues. The CDR3 is CASRDLLSGNTIYF. The CDR3 region has the DNA TGTGCCAGCAGGGACTTACTCTCTGGAAACACCATATATTTT.

V is TRBV10-1 and J is TRBJ2-1; 8 nucleotides align to TRBD2. V lost 0 bases to trimming and J lost 6 bases; unmatched junction nucleotides: 4. Germline-derived CDR1 and CDR2 are WNHNN and SYGVQD (reference sequence). The CDR3 totals 15 residues. The CDR3, as DNA: TGCGCCAGCAGTGAGTCAAGCGGGGGCCTCAATGAGCAGTTCTTC. It specifies CASSESSGGLNEQFF.

The chain has TRBV19 and TRBJ1-2, with 12 positions matching TRBD1. The germline V gene encodes CDR1 LNHDA and CDR2 SQIVND (reference sequence). This CDR3 is built from 14 residues. Trimming at V came to 7 bases and at J to 7 bases, leaving 7 bases not matched to a gene. The CDR3 spells CASTKGQGAGGYTF. The CDR3 DNA reads as TGTGCCAGTACCAAGGGACAGGGGGCAGGTGGCTACACCTTC.

The rearrangement uses TRBV28 and TRBJ1-2; tentatively, D is TRBD1 (5 bases). The V and J ends lost 4 bases and 8 bases respectively, with 14 bases between them. Germline values: CDR1 MDHEN, CDR2 SYDVKM. The CDR3 covers 13 residues. The CDR3 coding sequence is TGTGCCAGCAGTTGGGCCCAGGGAAGAGGCTACACCTTC. Its protein is CASSWAQGRGYTF.

This clone was observed at least ten times. The J gene is TRBJ2-7, the V gene TRBV7-9, with D possibly being TRBD2 (5 bases). The CDR3 is made up of 11 amino acids. Germline CDR1 SEHNR, CDR2 FQNEAQ (reference sequence). With 4 bases removed from V and 8 bases from J, the gap between germline ends came to 9 bases. CDR3 sequence: CASSSGVQQYF. The DNA for the CDR3 is TGTGCCAGCAGCTCCGGGGTCCAGCAGTACTTC. The complete variable domain, with remaining parts taken from reference TRBV7-9 and TRBJ2-7, reads DTGVSQNPRHKITKRGQNVTFRCDPISEHNRLYWYRQTLGQGPEFLTYFQNEAQLEKSRLLSDRFSAERPKGSFSTLEIQRTEQGDSAMYLCASSSGVQQYFGPGTRLTVT.